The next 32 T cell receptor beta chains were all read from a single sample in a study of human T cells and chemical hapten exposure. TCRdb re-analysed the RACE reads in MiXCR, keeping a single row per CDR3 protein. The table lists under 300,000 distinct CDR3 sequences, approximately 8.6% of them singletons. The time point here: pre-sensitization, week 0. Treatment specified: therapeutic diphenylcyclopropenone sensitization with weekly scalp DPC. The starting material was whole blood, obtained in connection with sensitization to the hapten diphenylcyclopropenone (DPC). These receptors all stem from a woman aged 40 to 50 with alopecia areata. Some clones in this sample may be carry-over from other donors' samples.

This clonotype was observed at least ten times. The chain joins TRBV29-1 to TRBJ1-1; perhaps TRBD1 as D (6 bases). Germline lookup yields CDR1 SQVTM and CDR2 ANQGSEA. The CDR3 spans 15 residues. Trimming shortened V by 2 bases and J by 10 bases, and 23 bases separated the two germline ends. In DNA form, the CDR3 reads TGCAGCGTTGAACCAACTATACAGGGTTACGGTGGAGCTTTCTTT. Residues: CSVEPTIQGYGGAFF.

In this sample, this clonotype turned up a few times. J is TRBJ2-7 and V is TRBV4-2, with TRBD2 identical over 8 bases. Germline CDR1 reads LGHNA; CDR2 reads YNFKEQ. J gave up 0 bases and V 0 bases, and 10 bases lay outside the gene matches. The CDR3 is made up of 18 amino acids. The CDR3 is CASSQDKSGSTISYEQYF. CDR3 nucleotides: TGTGCCAGCAGCCAAGATAAAAGCGGGAGTACGATCTCCTACGAGCAGTACTTC.

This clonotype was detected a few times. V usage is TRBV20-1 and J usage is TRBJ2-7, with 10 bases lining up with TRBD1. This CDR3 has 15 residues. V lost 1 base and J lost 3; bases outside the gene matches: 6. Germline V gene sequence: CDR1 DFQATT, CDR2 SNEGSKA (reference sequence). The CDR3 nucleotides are TGCAGTGCTAGAGTCCCGGGACAGGGGTTCTACGAGCAGTACTTC. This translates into CSARVPGQGFYEQYF.

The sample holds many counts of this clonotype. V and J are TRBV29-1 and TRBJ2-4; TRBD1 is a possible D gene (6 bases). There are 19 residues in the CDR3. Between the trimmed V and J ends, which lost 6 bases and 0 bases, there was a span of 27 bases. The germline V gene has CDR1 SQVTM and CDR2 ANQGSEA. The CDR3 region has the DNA TGCAGCGTGGCCCGTCGGGACAAGAGGCGACTACTAGCCAAAAACATTCAGTACTTC. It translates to CSVARRDKRRLLAKNIQYF.

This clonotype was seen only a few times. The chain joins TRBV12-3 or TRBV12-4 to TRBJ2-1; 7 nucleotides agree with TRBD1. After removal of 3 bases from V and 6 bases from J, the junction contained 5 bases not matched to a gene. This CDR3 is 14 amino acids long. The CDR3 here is CASSFSAGGNEQFF. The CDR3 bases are TGTGCCAGCAGTTTTTCTGCAGGGGGCAATGAGCAGTTCTTC.

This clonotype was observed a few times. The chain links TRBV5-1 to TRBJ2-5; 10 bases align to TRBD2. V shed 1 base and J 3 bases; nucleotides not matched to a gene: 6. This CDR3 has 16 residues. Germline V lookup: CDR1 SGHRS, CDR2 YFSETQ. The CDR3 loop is CASSLLASGREETQYF. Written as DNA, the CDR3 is TGCGCCAGCAGCTTGTTGGCTAGCGGGAGAGAAGAGACCCAGTACTTC. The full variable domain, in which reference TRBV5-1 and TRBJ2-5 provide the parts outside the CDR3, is KAGVTQTPRYLIKTRGQQVTLSCSPISGHRSVSWYQQTPGQGLQFLFEYFSETQRNKGNFPGRFSGRQFSNSRSEMNVSTLELGDSALYLCASSLLASGREETQYFGPGTRLLVL.

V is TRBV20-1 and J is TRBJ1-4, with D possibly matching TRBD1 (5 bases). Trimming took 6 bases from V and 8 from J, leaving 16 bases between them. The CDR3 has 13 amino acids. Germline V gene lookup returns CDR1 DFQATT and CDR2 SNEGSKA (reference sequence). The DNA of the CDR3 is TGCAGTGCCCCCCGACAGCAAAAGGAAAAACTGTTTTTT. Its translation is CSAPRQQKEKLFF.

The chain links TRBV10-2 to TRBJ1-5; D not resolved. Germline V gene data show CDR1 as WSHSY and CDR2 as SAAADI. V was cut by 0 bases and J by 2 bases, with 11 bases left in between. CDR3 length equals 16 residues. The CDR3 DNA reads TGCGCCAGCAGTGAGTCGACCTGGGGTGGCAATCAGCCCCAGCATTTT. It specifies CASSESTWGGNQPQHF.

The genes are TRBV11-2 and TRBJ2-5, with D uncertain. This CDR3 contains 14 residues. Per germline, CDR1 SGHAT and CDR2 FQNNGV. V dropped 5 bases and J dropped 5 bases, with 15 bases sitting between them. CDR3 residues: CASSLGMLAETQYF. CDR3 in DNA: TGTGCCAGCAGCCTGGGGATGCTGGCGGAGACCCAGTACTTC.

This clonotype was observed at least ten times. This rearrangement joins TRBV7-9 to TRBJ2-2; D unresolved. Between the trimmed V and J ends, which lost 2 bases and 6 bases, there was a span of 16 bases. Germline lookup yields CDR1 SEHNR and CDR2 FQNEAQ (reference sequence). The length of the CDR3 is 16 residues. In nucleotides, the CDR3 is TGTGCCAGCAGCTTATCCCCGGGTAATCCCGCCGGGGAGCTGTTTTTT. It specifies CASSLSPGNPAGELFF.

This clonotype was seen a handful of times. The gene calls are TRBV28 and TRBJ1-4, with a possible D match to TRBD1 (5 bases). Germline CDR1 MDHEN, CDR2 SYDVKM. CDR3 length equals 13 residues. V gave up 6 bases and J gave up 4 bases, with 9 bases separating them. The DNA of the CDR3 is TGTGCCAGCAGCTCAGGGTATAATGAAAAACTGTTTTTT. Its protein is CASSSGYNEKLFF.

The CDR3: CSASEGGEQYF. The DNA of the CDR3 is TGCAGTGCTAGTGAAGGAGGCGAGCAGTACTTC. This chain joins TRBV20-1 and TRBJ2-7, with TRBD2 as a possible D gene (5 bases). The V and J ends lost 3 bases and 6 bases respectively, with 9 bases between them. Germline V lookup: CDR1 DFQATT, CDR2 SNEGSKA (reference sequence). There are 11 residues in the CDR3.

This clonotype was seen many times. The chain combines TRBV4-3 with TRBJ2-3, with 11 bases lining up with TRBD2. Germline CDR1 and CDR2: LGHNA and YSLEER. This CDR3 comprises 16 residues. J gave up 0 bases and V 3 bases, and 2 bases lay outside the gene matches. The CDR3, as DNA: TGCGCCAGCAGCCAGGGGACTAGCGGTAGCACAGATACGCAGTATTTT. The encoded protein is CASSQGTSGSTDTQYF.

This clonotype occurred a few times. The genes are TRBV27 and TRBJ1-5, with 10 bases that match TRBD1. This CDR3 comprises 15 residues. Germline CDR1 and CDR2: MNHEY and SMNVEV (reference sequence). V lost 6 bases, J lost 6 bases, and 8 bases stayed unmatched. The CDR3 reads CASRPNRDRGQPQHF. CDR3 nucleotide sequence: TGTGCCAGCAGACCAAACCGGGACAGGGGTCAGCCCCAGCATTTT.

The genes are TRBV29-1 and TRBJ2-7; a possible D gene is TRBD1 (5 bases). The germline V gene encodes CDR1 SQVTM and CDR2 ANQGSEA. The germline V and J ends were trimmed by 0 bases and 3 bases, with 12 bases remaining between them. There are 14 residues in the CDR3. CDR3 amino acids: CSVEEPGQGYEQYF. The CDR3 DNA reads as TGCAGCGTTGAAGAACCCGGGCAGGGCTACGAGCAGTACTTC.

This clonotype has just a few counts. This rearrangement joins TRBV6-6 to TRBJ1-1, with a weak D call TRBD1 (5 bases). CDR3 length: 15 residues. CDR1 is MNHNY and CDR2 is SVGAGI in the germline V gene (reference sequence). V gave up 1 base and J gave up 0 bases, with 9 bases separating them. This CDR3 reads CASSYYTGVNTEAFF. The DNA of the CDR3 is TGTGCCAGCAGTTACTATACAGGCGTGAACACTGAAGCTTTCTTT.

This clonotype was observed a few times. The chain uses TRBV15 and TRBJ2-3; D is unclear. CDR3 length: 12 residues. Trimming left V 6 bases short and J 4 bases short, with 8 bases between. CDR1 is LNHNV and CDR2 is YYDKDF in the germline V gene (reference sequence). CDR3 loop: CATRDQADTQYF. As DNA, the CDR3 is TGTGCCACCAGAGATCAAGCAGATACGCAGTATTTT.

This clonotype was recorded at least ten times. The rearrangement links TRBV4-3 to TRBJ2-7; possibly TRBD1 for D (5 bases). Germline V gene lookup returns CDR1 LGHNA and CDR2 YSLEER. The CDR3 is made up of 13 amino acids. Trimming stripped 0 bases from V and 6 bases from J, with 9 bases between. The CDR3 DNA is TGCGCCAGCAGCCAAGATAAGGGGTTCGAGCAGTACTTC. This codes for CASSQDKGFEQYF.

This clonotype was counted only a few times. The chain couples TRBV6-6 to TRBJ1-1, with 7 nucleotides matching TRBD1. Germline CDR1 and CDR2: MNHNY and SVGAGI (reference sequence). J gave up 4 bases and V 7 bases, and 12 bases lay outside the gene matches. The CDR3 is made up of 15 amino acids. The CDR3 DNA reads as TGTGCCAGCACAAGACAGGGCGGCTCGGCCACTGAAGCTTTCTTT. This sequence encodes CASTRQGGSATEAFF.

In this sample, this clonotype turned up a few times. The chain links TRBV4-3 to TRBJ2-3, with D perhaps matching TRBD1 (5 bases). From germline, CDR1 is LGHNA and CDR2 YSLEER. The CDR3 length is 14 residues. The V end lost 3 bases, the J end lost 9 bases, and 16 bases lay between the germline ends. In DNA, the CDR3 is TGCGCCAGCAGCCAGACAGTAGATTCGAGCACGCAGTATTTT. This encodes CASSQTVDSSTQYF.

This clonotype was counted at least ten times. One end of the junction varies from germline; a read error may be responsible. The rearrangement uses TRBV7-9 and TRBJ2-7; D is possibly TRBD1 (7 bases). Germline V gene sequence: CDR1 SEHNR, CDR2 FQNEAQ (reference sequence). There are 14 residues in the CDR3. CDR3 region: CASSLAGTDYEQYF. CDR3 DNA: TGCGCCAGCAGCTTGGCGGGGACAGACTACGAGCAGTACTTC.

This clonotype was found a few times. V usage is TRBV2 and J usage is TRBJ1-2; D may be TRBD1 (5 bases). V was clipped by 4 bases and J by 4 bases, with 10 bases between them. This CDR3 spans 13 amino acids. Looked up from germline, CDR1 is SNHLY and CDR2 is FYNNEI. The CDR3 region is CASSGQGSYGYTF. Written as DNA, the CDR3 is TGTGCCAGCAGTGGCCAGGGTAGCTATGGCTACACCTTC.

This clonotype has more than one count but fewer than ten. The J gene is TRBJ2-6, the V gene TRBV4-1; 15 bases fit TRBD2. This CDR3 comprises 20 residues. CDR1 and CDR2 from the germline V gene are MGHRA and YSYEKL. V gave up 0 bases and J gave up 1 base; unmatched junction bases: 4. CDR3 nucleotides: TGCGCCAGCAGCCAAGATCGCGGGACTAGCGGGAGGTCTGGGGCCAACGTCCTGACTTTC. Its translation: CASSQDRGTSGRSGANVLTF.

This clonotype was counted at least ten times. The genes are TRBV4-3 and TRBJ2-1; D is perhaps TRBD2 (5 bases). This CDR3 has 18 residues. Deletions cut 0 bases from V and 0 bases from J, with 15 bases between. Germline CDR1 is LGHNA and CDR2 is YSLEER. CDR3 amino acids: CASSQDPWAGLSYNEQFF. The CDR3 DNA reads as TGCGCCAGCAGCCAAGATCCCTGGGCGGGCCTCTCCTACAATGAGCAGTTCTTC.

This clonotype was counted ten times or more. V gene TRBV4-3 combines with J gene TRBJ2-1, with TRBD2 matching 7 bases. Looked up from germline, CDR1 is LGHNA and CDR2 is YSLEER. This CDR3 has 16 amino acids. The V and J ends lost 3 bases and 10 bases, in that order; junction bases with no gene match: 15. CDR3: CASSQRASGSYAEQFF. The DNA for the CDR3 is TGCGCCAGCAGCCAGAGGGCTAGCGGAAGTTATGCGGAGCAGTTCTTC.

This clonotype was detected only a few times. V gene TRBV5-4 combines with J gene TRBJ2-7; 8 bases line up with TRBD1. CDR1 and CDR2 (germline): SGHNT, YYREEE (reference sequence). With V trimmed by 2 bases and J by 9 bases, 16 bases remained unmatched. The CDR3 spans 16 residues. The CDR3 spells CASSFDPTGVVLGQYF. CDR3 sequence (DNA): TGTGCCAGCAGCTTTGACCCGACAGGGGTTGTCTTGGGGCAGTACTTC.

CDR3: CASSPWDGEKLFF. The CDR3 bases are TGTGCCAGCTCACCATGGGACGGCGAAAAACTGTTTTTT. The chain has TRBV18 and TRBJ1-4, with a possible D match to TRBD1 (5 bases). The germline V gene encodes CDR1 KGHSH and CDR2 LQKENI. CDR3 length: 13 residues. Trimming removed 2 bases from V and 8 bases from J, with 9 bases in between.

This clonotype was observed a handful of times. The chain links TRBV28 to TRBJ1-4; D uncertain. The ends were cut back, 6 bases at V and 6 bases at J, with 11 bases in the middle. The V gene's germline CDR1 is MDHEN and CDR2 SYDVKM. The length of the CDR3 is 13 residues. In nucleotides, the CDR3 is TGTGCCAGCAGACCCAGGACGGATGAAAAACTGTTTTTT. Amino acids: CASRPRTDEKLFF.

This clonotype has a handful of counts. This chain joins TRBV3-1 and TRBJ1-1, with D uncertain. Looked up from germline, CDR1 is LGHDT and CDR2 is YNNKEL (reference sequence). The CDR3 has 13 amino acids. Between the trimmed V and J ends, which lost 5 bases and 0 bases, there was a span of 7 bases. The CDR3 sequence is CASSSRMNTEAFF. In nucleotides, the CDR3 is TGTGCCAGCAGCTCTCGGATGAACACTGAAGCTTTCTTT. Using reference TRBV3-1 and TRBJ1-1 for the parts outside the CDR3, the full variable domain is DTAVSQTPKYLVTQMGNDKSIKCEQNLGHDTMYWYKQDSKKFLKIMFSYNNKELIINETVPNRFSPKSPDKAHLNLHINSLELGDSAVYFCASSSRMNTEAFFGQGTRLTVV.

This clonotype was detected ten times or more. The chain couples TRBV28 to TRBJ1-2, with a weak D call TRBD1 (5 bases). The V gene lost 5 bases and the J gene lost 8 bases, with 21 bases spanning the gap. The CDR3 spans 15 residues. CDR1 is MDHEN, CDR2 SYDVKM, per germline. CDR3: CASSDYRTAKGGYTF. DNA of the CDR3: TGTGCCAGCAGTGACTACAGGACCGCTAAGGGGGGCTACACCTTC.

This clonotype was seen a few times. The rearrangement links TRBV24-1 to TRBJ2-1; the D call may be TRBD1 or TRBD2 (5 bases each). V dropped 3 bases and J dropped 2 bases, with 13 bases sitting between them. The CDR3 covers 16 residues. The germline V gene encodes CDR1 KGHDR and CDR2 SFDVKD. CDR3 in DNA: TGTGCCACCAGTGATGGCACGAGGGGCCCCTACAATGAGCAGTTCTTC. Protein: CATSDGTRGPYNEQFF.

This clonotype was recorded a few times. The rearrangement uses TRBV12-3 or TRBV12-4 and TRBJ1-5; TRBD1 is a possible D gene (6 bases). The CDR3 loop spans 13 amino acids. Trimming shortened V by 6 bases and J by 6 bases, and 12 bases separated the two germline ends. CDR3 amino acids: CASRPQGSQPQHF. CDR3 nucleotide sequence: TGTGCCAGCAGGCCACAGGGTAGTCAGCCCCAGCATTTT.